The 29 T cell receptor beta chains listed next were all sequenced from one sample in a study of T cells in Graves' hyperthyroidism and ophthalmopathy. Amplified regions were TCR beta CDR3 sequences from RNA transcripts. First-round RT-PCR of the TCR CDR3 relied on the HTBI primer set. Each CDR3 protein is one row after TCRdb ran MiXCR on the multiplex PCR reads. This sample has roughly 570,000 distinct CDR3 sequences; more than 45% occur once, and the top ten carry 19%. The sample was peripheral blood or thyroid tissue (not recorded which). The receptor set was obtained from an adult woman with Graves' disease, either hyperthyroidism or ophthalmopathy (not recorded which).

Turning to this clonotype: In this CDR3 the conserved last residue, phenylalanine or tryptophan, is missing, so a read error is likely. The DNA is left out, because the CDR3 cannot be placed on it with certainty; the CDR3 is given as TCRdb lists it. The chain combines TRBV9 with TRBJ2-7; TRBD2 was called by the table and not checked on the DNA. The CDR3 comprises 9 residues, both ends counted. Germline lookup yields CDR1 SGDLS and CDR2 YYNGEE. The chain's CDR3 is CASSAGLAG.

In its sample, this clonotype was seen many times. The V call is TRBV28, the J call TRBJ1-2; D remains ambiguous. V was cut by 10 bases and J by 4 bases, with 13 bases left in between. Germline V lookup: CDR1 MDHEN, CDR2 SYDVKM. The CDR3 extends over 12 amino acids. CDR3 protein: CATSLIPYGYTF. The DNA of the CDR3 is TGTGCCACCTCCCTTATACCCTATGGCTACACCTTC.

The sample holds many counts of this clonotype. The chain couples TRBV6-1 to TRBJ2-7, with 9 bases lining up with TRBD1. The CDR3 extends over 15 amino acids. CDR1 MNHNS and CDR2 SASEGT come from the germline V gene. V was pared by 3 bases and J by 6 bases, with 9 bases of the junction left unmatched. CDR3: CASSDLPGQGTEQYF. DNA of the CDR3: TGTGCCAGCAGTGACCTACCGGGACAGGGAACCGAGCAGTACTTC.

This chain uses TRBV12-3 or TRBV12-4 with TRBJ2-5; 9 nucleotides agree with TRBD1. The ends lost 6 bases at V and 4 bases at J; junction bases unmatched: 9. CDR3 length: 15 amino acids. This CDR3 reads CASSPTGGLRETQYF. The CDR3 DNA follows: TGTGCCAGCAGCCCCACAGGGGGCCTACGAGAGACCCAGTACTTC.

This clonotype was seen a handful of times. The genes are TRBV28 and TRBJ1-2; 8 nucleotides agree with TRBD1. This CDR3 contains 16 residues. CDR1 and CDR2 (germline): MDHEN, SYDVKM. V lost 4 bases and J lost 6; bases outside the gene matches: 13. The CDR3 DNA is TGTGCCAGCAGTTCCTCGACCACGACAGGGGTGAATGGCTACACCTTC. Translated, it gives CASSSSTTTGVNGYTF.

On this clonotype: This may stem from a read error, because a much larger clone lies one nucleotide away. The chain has TRBV28 and TRBJ1-2; D ambiguous. The CDR3 runs to 15 residues. CDR1 is MDHEN and CDR2 is SYDVKM in the germline V gene. The CDR3 bases are TGTGCCGGCAGTCCTCCCGGACGGTCGATGGATGGCTACACCTTC. It translates to CAGSPPGRSMDGYTF.

CDR3 coding DNA: TGTGCCAGCAGCTTGACACAGGGGACAGGACAGCCCCAGCATTTT. It is translated as CASSLTQGTGQPQHF. The J gene is TRBJ1-5, the V gene TRBV2; 8 bases fit TRBD1. This CDR3 has 15 residues. Per germline, CDR1 SNHLY and CDR2 FYNNEI. The junction had 11 bases not matched to a gene; V was cut back by 6 bases and J by 7 bases.

This chain connects TRBV7-8 to TRBJ1-1; the D gene is possibly TRBD1 (6 bases). The V gene's germline CDR1 is SGHVS and CDR2 FQNEAQ. The V end lost 6 bases, the J end lost 9 bases, and 14 bases lay between the germline ends. This CDR3 spans 12 amino acids. Written as DNA, the CDR3 is TGTGCCAGCAGGCCGTGGGGGGCTCAAGCTTTCTTT. This gives the protein CASRPWGAQAFF.

This clonotype was seen more than once but under ten times. The chain carries TRBV7-3 and TRBJ1-2, with 7 bases matching TRBD1. In germline, CDR1 is SGHTA, CDR2 FQGTGA. The CDR3 has 13 amino acids. Losses at the gene ends were 5 bases for V and 4 bases for J; bases not matched to a gene: 4. CDR3: CASSPGQFYGYTF. CDR3 coding DNA: TGTGCCAGCAGCCCGGGACAGTTCTATGGCTACACCTTC.

This clonotype was counted many times. The V and J genes are TRBV4-1 and TRBJ1-4, with 7 nucleotides matching TRBD1. The CDR3 sequence is 15 residues long. V shed 2 bases and J 8 bases; nucleotides not matched to a gene: 8. Per the germline V gene, CDR1 is MGHRA and CDR2 is YSYEKL. The CDR3 sequence is CASSQTGTVYEKLFF. For the CDR3, the DNA is TGCGCCAGCAGCCAAACCGGGACAGTCTACGAAAAACTGTTTTTT.

This clonotype was seen a handful of times. The CDR3 DNA reads as TGTGCCATCAGGGACAGGGACCAAGAGACCCAGTACTTC. Protein product: CAIRDRDQETQYF. The chain carries TRBV10-3 and TRBJ2-5, with 8 bases aligning to TRBD1. The CDR3 length is 13 residues. J was trimmed by 0 bases and V by 6 bases; bases with no gene match: 0. Germline assignment: CDR1 ENHRY and CDR2 SYGVKD.

In this sample, this clonotype turned up many times. This chain joins TRBV20-1 and TRBJ2-7; a weak D match, TRBD2 (5 bases). The V gene's germline CDR1 is DFQATT and CDR2 SNEGSKA (reference sequence). The CDR3 runs 14 residues. Trimming took off 3 bases at V and 5 bases at J, with 17 bases between the two ends. The CDR3 region is CSASRGFAAHEQYF. The DNA for the CDR3 is TGCAGTGCTAGTCGGGGATTCGCCGCCCACGAGCAGTACTTC.

The rearrangement joins TRBV3-1 to TRBJ1-1; D unclear. V shed 4 bases and J shed 5 bases, with 11 bases lying between them. The CDR3 runs to 13 residues. Germline lookup yields CDR1 LGHDT and CDR2 YNNKEL (reference sequence). The CDR3 sequence is CASSLYLGTEAFF. The CDR3 nucleotides are TGTGCCAGCAGCCTTTATCTGGGGACTGAAGCTTTCTTT.

This clonotype was recorded at least ten times. J is TRBJ2-7 and V is TRBV20-1; TRBD2 matches 12 bases. V trimming: 0 bases; J trimming: 0 bases; junction bases outside the gene matches: 12. The V gene's germline CDR1 is DFQATT and CDR2 SNEGSKA (reference sequence). CDR3 length equals 19 residues. In DNA form, the CDR3 reads TGCAGTGCTAGAGATTTGTCGACTAGCGGGAGTTCCAGCTCCTACGAGCAGTACTTC. Amino acids: CSARDLSTSGSSSSYEQYF.

Comment on this clonotype: Compared with germline, one end of the junction differs, possibly owing to a read error. This chain links TRBV10-1 with TRBJ1-2; the D is unclear. CDR1 is WNHNN, CDR2 SYGVQD, per germline (reference sequence). The CDR3 has 13 amino acids. This chain's CDR3 is CATSDSGLYGYTF. For the CDR3, the DNA is TGTGCCACCAGTGATTCTGGCCTCTATGGCTACACCTTC.

The chain links TRBV7-3 to TRBJ2-5; TRBD2 matches 12 bases. Germline CDR1 is SGHTA and CDR2 is FQGTGA. Unmatched junction bases numbered 7, after V lost 1 base and J lost 4 bases. The CDR3 loop spans 17 amino acids. The CDR3 DNA sequence: TGTGCCAGCAGCTTAAGTTCTAGCGGGAGGGTATTAGAGACCCAGTACTTC. Its translation is CASSLSSSGRVLETQYF.

There are a few counts of this clonotype. A read error is possible here, since a much larger clone lies one base away. The chain links TRBV14 to TRBJ2-5, with 9 bases fitting TRBD2. CDR1 and CDR2 (germline): SGHDN, FVKESK. The length of the CDR3 is 15 residues. In DNA form, the CDR3 reads TGTGCCAGCAGCCATAATAGCGGGAGAGGAGAGACCCGGTACTTC. It is translated as CASSHNSGRGETRYF.

The V and J genes are TRBV6-5 and TRBJ2-5, with TRBD1 matching over 7 bases. Trimming took 7 bases from V and 9 from J; bases not matched to a gene: 20. Germline V gene data show CDR1 as MNHEY and CDR2 as SVGAGI. This CDR3 is 16 amino acids long. CDR3 coding DNA: TGTGCCAGCACCACAAACCGGGACAGTGGGTTATGGGCCCAGTACTTC. Residues: CASTTNRDSGLWAQYF.

The V call is TRBV5-6, the J call TRBJ1-2; possibly TRBD1 for D (5 bases). V was clipped by 0 bases and J by 4 bases, with 16 bases between them. Germline CDR1 reads SGHDT; CDR2 reads YYEEEE. The CDR3 sequence is 16 residues long. CDR3 sequence: CASSLGSGRDSYGYTF. The CDR3 coding sequence is TGTGCCAGCAGCTTGGGCTCGGGACGTGATAGCTATGGCTACACCTTC.

The V gene is TRBV10-2, the J gene TRBJ1-5, with D tentatively TRBD1 (5 bases). V was cut by 0 bases and J by 5 bases, with 8 bases left in between. The CDR3 sequence is 14 residues long. Per germline, CDR1 WSHSY and CDR2 SAAADI. CDR3 protein: CASSESTADQPQHF. The CDR3 DNA reads as TGCGCCAGCAGTGAGTCGACAGCTGATCAGCCCCAGCATTTT.

This clonotype was observed many times. V and J are TRBV7-9 and TRBJ2-7; TRBD1 matches 7 bases. Germline CDR1 SEHNR, CDR2 FQNEAQ (reference sequence). This CDR3 region has 15 residues. The J segment lost 0 bases and the V segment lost 5 bases, leaving 7 bases of the junction unmatched. CDR3 in amino acids: CASSPGQFLSYEQYF. The CDR3 DNA reads TGTGCCAGCAGCCCGGGACAGTTCCTCTCCTACGAGCAGTACTTC.

The genes are TRBV5-1 and TRBJ1-1, with no clear D. Trimming cost V 0 bases and J 3 bases, with 12 bases left between them. The CDR3 has 15 residues. Germline loops: CDR1 SGHRS, CDR2 YFSETQ. The CDR3 DNA sequence: TGCGCCAGCAGCTTGGTGACCGCCGGGGACACTGAAGCTTTCTTT. Translating gives CASSLVTAGDTEAFF. Supplemented by reference TRBV5-1 and TRBJ1-1, the full variable domain reads KAGVTQTPRYLIKTRGQQVTLSCSPISGHRSVSWYQQTPGQGLQFLFEYFSETQRNKGNFPGRFSGRQFSNSRSEMNVSTLELGDSALYLCASSLVTAGDTEAFFGQGTRLTVV.

This clonotype was counted many times. The gene calls are TRBV4-1 and TRBJ1-5; 7 bases match TRBD1. The J segment lost 5 bases and the V segment lost 3 bases, leaving 4 bases of the junction unmatched. CDR1 and CDR2 from the germline V gene are MGHRA and YSYEKL. This CDR3 has 14 residues. CDR3 residues: CASSHRDSDQPQHF. The CDR3 bases are TGCGCCAGCAGCCACCGGGACAGTGATCAGCCCCAGCATTTT.

This sequence joins TRBV6-1 and TRBJ2-2, with D perhaps matching TRBD1 (5 bases). CDR1 and CDR2 from the germline V gene are MNHNS and SASEGT. V lost 4 bases and J lost 8, with 8 bases in between. The CDR3 loop spans 12 amino acids. The CDR3 nucleotides are TGTGCCAGCAGTGGACAGCCGGGGGAGCTGTTTTTT. Its protein is CASSGQPGELFF.

This clonotype was counted at least ten times. This chain connects TRBV7-3 to TRBJ1-3; D is ambiguous. V was shortened by 5 bases and J by 4 bases, with 9 bases between the two germline ends. Germline V gene sequence: CDR1 SGHTA, CDR2 FQGTGA. The CDR3 totals 13 residues. The DNA for the CDR3 is TGTGCCAGCAGCCGAATTGGGGGAAACACCATATATTTT. Translation: CASSRIGGNTIYF. Filled out from reference TRBV7-3 and TRBJ1-3, the complete variable domain reads GAGVSQTPSNKVTEKGKYVELRCDPISGHTALYWYRQSLGQGPEFLIYFQGTGAADDSGLPNDRFFAVRPEGSVSTLKIQRTERGDSAVYLCASSRIGGNTIYFGEGSWLTVV.

This clonotype appeared a few times. This chain links TRBV19 with TRBJ1-1, with D possibly matching TRBD1 (5 bases). The V and J ends lost 5 bases and 0 bases respectively, with 13 bases between them. The CDR3 has 15 residues. Germline CDR1 LNHDA, CDR2 SQIVND (reference sequence). As DNA, the CDR3 is TGTGCCAGTAGTCTCCATGGGACGGTGAACACTGAAGCTTTCTTT. It specifies CASSLHGTVNTEAFF.

Of note for this clonotype: The conserved final phenylalanine or tryptophan is absent from the CDR3, which likely points to a read error. The DNA is left out, because the CDR3 cannot be placed on it with certainty; the CDR3 is given as TCRdb lists it. This chain uses TRBV10-3 with TRBJ1-4. Germline loops: CDR1 ENHRY, CDR2 SYGVKD. The CDR3 numbers 8 amino acids, ends counted. The chain's CDR3 is CAISEWGS.

In its sample, this clonotype was seen many times. The chain recombines TRBV2 with TRBJ2-5, with D hard to call. V gave up 4 bases and J gave up 8 bases, with 5 bases separating them. CDR1 and CDR2 (germline): SNHLY, FYNNEI. The CDR3 runs 10 residues. The CDR3 loop is CASSVATQYF. The DNA of the CDR3 is TGTGCCAGCAGTGTGGCAACCCAGTACTTC.

On this clonotype itself: At one of its ends the junction is not consistent with the germline gene, which may arise from a read error. V and J are TRBV20-1 and TRBJ1-4; D unclear. CDR1 is DFQATT and CDR2 is SNEGSKA in the germline V gene (reference sequence). The CDR3 has 12 amino acids. The CDR3 protein is CSARSWDGKLLF. CDR3 in DNA: TGCAGTGCTAGGAGCTGGGATGGAAAACTGCTTTTT.